Below are 6 T cell receptor beta chains sequenced from a single sample in a study of T cell repertoires in cytomegalovirus infection. The antigens these receptors bind are not known. TCRdb passed the reads through MiXCR, listing each CDR3 protein once. The top ten clones hold 40% to 60% of a sample with some 500,000 distinct CDR3 sequences, under 45% of them seen once. The starting material was cultured PBMCs, obtained from culture after CMV antigen stimulation. These receptor sequences come from a human donor in good health (CMV status not recorded). Some clones in this sample may be carry-over from other donors' samples.

The chain links TRBV5-1 to TRBJ2-7; D may be TRBD1 (6 bases). CDR1 is SGHRS, CDR2 YFSETQ, per germline. This CDR3 comprises 17 residues. V lost 4 bases to trimming and J lost 0 bases, with 20 bases between them. CDR3 region: CASSADLRQVDSYEQYF. In nucleotides, the CDR3 is TGCGCCAGCAGCGCGGACCTCCGACAGGTAGACTCCTACGAGCAGTACTTC.

V gene TRBV7-2 combines with J gene TRBJ2-1; 11 nucleotides align to TRBD2. This CDR3 comprises 16 residues. The V gene end was trimmed by 0 bases and the J gene end by 5 bases; junction bases not matched to a gene: 3. Per germline, CDR1 SGHTA and CDR2 FQGNSA. The CDR3 sequence: CASSLAGTSGHNEQFF. For the CDR3, the DNA is TGTGCCAGCAGCTTAGCCGGGACTAGCGGACACAATGAGCAGTTCTTC.

This clonotype was observed a single time. This chain joins TRBV19 and TRBJ1-1, with D unresolved. Germline-derived CDR1 and CDR2 are LNHDA and SQIVND (reference sequence). The CDR3 consists of 10 residues. Trimming removed 7 bases at V and 7 bases at J, with 7 bases between. CDR3 loop: CASTAGEAFF. The DNA for the CDR3 is TGTGCCAGTACCGCCGGTGAAGCTTTCTTT.

The chain recombines TRBV5-5 with TRBJ1-3; D gene unclear. The CDR3 length is 16 residues. Germline values: CDR1 SGHKS, CDR2 YYEKEE (reference sequence). Trimming pared 4 bases from V and 0 bases from J, leaving 14 bases between. CDR3 in DNA: TGTGCCAGCAGCGGTGGTGGTTCCTCCTCTGGAAACACCATATATTTT. Amino acid sequence: CASSGGGSSSGNTIYF.

This clonotype was seen at least ten times. The rearrangement links TRBV7-2 to TRBJ2-3; D not certain. V shed 4 bases and J shed 2 bases, with 4 bases lying between them. The CDR3 runs 12 residues. CDR1 SGHTA and CDR2 FQGNSA come from the germline V gene. The CDR3 loop is CASSSPTDTQYF. CDR3 coding DNA: TGTGCCAGCAGCTCGCCCACAGATACGCAGTATTTT.

In its sample, this clonotype was seen a few times. The chain has TRBV7-2 and TRBJ2-3; TRBD1 might be the D (6 bases). Germline V lookup: CDR1 SGHTA, CDR2 FQGNSA. V was trimmed by 2 bases and J by 0 bases, leaving 15 bases between them. The CDR3 has 17 residues. This CDR3 is CASSLRGRGRSTDTQYF. CDR3 sequence (DNA): TGTGCCAGCAGCTTAAGGGGCAGGGGACGGAGCACAGATACGCAGTATTTT.